These 19 T cell receptor beta chains were sequenced from one sample in a study of blood T cells in healthy people across ages. It was with a sample-barcoded 5' primer and a J-beta primer mix that a second PCR of roughly 7 to 11 cycles was run. TCRdb reprocessed the 5' RACE reads via MiXCR and lists one record per CDR3 protein. The data hold about 1.6 million distinct CDR3 sequences, with roughly 30% observed a single time. The sample taken for sequencing was blood. Receptor source: a woman in her 30s in good health.

The CDR3 region is CASSSGLVGRSTDTQYF. For the CDR3, the DNA is TGTGCCAGCAGTAGCGGACTAGTGGGGAGGTCCACAGATACGCAGTATTTT. The V and J genes are TRBV7-9 and TRBJ2-3; 7 nucleotides align to TRBD2. The V gene's germline CDR1 is SEHNR and CDR2 FQNEAQ (reference sequence). With 6 bases clipped from V and 2 bases from J, the junction kept 14 bases outside the gene matches. The CDR3 spans 17 residues.

This clonotype came up a few times. The chain couples TRBV5-5 to TRBJ1-2; TRBD1 might be the D (5 bases). Germline CDR1 and CDR2: SGHKS and YYEKEE (reference sequence). The CDR3 runs to 13 residues. V lost 1 base and J 10 bases, leaving 14 bases between the germline ends. DNA of the CDR3: TGTGCCAGCAGCTTGTGGGGGACTGAGTTCTACACCTTC. Amino acid sequence: CASSLWGTEFYTF.

This clonotype was seen ten or more times. The chain uses TRBV9 and TRBJ2-5; 7 nucleotides agree with TRBD2. The junction had 5 bases not matched to a gene; V was cut back by 3 bases and J by 3 bases. The CDR3 contains 14 residues. Per germline, CDR1 SGDLS and CDR2 YYNGEE. CDR3 sequence reads: CASSAGGVEETQYF. CDR3 sequence (DNA): TGTGCCAGCAGCGCTGGGGGGGTCGAAGAGACCCAGTACTTC.

V usage is TRBV6-5 and J usage is TRBJ1-2; D call uncertain. Germline CDR1 is MNHEY and CDR2 is SVGAGI. The CDR3 is made up of 12 amino acids. Trimming left V 4 bases short and J 7 bases short, with 10 bases between. The CDR3 protein is CASSSPSGGYTF. CDR3 nucleotide sequence: TGTGCCAGCAGTTCCCCCTCAGGTGGCTACACCTTC.

In its sample, this clonotype was seen once. The V and J genes are TRBV5-1 and TRBJ2-5; D ambiguous. Deletions cut 3 bases from V and 5 bases from J, with 11 bases between. The CDR3 consists of 13 residues. Germline loops: CDR1 SGHRS, CDR2 YFSETQ. CDR3 loop: CASSSEVGETQYF. CDR3 bases: TGCGCCAGCAGCTCCGAGGTGGGCGAGACCCAGTACTTC. The full variable domain, in which reference TRBV5-1 and TRBJ2-5 provide the parts outside the CDR3, is KAGVTQTPRYLIKTRGQQVTLSCSPISGHRSVSWYQQTPGQGLQFLFEYFSETQRNKGNFPGRFSGRQFSNSRSEMNVSTLELGDSALYLCASSSEVGETQYFGPGTRLLVL.

The sample holds many counts of this clonotype. V gene TRBV4-1 combines with J gene TRBJ2-7, with no clear D. The CDR3 covers 14 residues. Trimming cost V 0 bases and J 2 bases, with 8 bases left between them. CDR1 is MGHRA, CDR2 YSYEKL, per germline. The DNA for the CDR3 is TGCGCCAGCAGCCAAGAACCGAAAGCCTACGAGCAGTACTTC. The encoded protein is CASSQEPKAYEQYF.

There are a few counts of this clonotype. The chain uses TRBV20-1 and TRBJ2-3, with 9 positions matching TRBD2. Germline V CDR1 and CDR2: DFQATT, SNEGSKA (reference sequence). V was clipped by 4 bases and J by 0 bases; unmatched bases: 14. The CDR3 is 18 amino acids. The DNA of the CDR3 is TGCAGTGCTATAGCCGGGACTAGCTATAGCGGTAGCACAGATACGCAGTATTTT. Amino acid sequence: CSAIAGTSYSGSTDTQYF.

Comments on this clonotype: A much larger clone lies one base from this, so it may be a read error. The rearrangement joins TRBV29-1 to TRBJ1-2; no definite D call. Germline values: CDR1 SQVTM, CDR2 ANQGSEA. V shed 8 bases and J shed 3 bases, with 10 bases lying between them. This CDR3 has 11 residues. CDR3 residues: CSLLEDYGYTF. The CDR3 DNA reads as TGCAGCTTATTAGAAGACTATGGCTACACCTTC. The variable domain in full, completed from reference TRBV29-1 and TRBJ1-2, reads SAVISQKPSRDICQRGTSLTIQCQVDSQVTMMFWYRQQPGQSLTLIATANQGSEATYESGFVIDKFPISRPNLTFSTLTVSNMSPEDSSIYLCSLLEDYGYTFGSGTRLTVV.

The genes are TRBV10-3 and TRBJ2-5; TRBD2 matches at 10 bases. Germline V gene sequence: CDR1 ENHRY, CDR2 SYGVKD. This CDR3 spans 14 amino acids. Trimming took 4 bases from V and 11 from J; bases not matched to a gene: 10. This CDR3 reads CAISAAGGSYKQYF. For the CDR3, the DNA is TGTGCCATCAGTGCAGCGGGGGGGTCCTACAAGCAGTACTTC.

The rearrangement links TRBV4-1 to TRBJ2-5; D unclear. The CDR3 is made up of 15 amino acids. The V gene lost 0 bases and the J gene lost 2 bases, with 10 bases spanning the gap. In germline, CDR1 is MGHRA, CDR2 YSYEKL. The CDR3 protein is CASSQDERKQETQYF. The CDR3 nucleotides read TGCGCCAGCAGCCAAGATGAAAGGAAGCAAGAGACCCAGTACTTC.

This clonotype has ten or more counts. The DNA for the CDR3 is TGTGCCAGCAGCTTAGTCGTCGGGCCTCAAGAGACCCAGTACTTC. It codes for CASSLVVGPQETQYF. The chain recombines TRBV7-2 with TRBJ2-5; D not resolved. Trimming removed 1 base from V and 2 bases from J, with 11 bases in between. CDR1 SGHTA and CDR2 FQGNSA come from the germline V gene. This CDR3 spans 15 amino acids.

Ten or more counts support this clonotype. The chain links TRBV29-1 to TRBJ2-5; D may be TRBD2 (5 bases). Germline lookup yields CDR1 SQVTM and CDR2 ANQGSEA. Trimming shortened V by 4 bases and J by 1 base, and 13 bases separated the two germline ends. The CDR3 has 14 residues. The CDR3 DNA is TGCAGCGTTGTCGGAGGTGCCATCCAAGAGACCCAGTACTTC. Protein product: CSVVGGAIQETQYF.

This clonotype turned up a few times. The genes are TRBV9 and TRBJ2-1; a weak D match, TRBD2 (6 bases). The CDR3 length is 16 residues. In germline, CDR1 is SGDLS, CDR2 YYNGEE. Trimming removed 3 bases from V and 2 bases from J, with 15 bases in between. The CDR3 DNA sequence: TGTGCCAGCAGCGGGGGGAGCGGAGGGGCCTACAATGAGCAGTTCTTC. It yields the protein CASSGGSGGAYNEQFF.

This clonotype was found many times. The chain is built from TRBV5-1 and TRBJ2-7; a weak D match, TRBD2 (5 bases). V was trimmed by 0 bases and J by 0 bases, leaving 10 bases between them. The germline CDR1 and CDR2 sequences are SGHRS and YFSETQ. This CDR3 region has 15 residues. The CDR3 region has the DNA TGCGCCAGCAGCTTGGGGAGGACGAGCTCCTACGAGCAGTACTTC. Residues: CASSLGRTSSYEQYF.

The rearrangement links TRBV11-2 to TRBJ2-1; a weak D match, TRBD1 (5 bases). The germline V gene encodes CDR1 SGHAT and CDR2 FQNNGV. The CDR3 is made up of 16 amino acids. V lost 0 bases and J 7 bases, leaving 16 bases between the germline ends. The CDR3 loop reads CASSLEYRGPDNEQFF. The CDR3 bases are TGTGCCAGCAGCTTAGAGTATAGGGGCCCCGATAATGAGCAGTTCTTC.

The chain is built from TRBV2 and TRBJ2-1; TRBD2 is a possible D gene (5 bases). V gave up 6 bases and J gave up 5 bases, with 14 bases separating them. Per the germline V gene, CDR1 is SNHLY and CDR2 is FYNNEI. The CDR3 runs to 14 residues. Here the CDR3 DNA reads TGTGCCAGCAGGGAGGAGTCCGAAAACAATGAGCAGTTCTTC. This codes for CASREESENNEQFF.

For this clonotype: One base away lies a much larger clone, so this may be a sequencing read error. The rearrangement links TRBV4-1 to TRBJ2-3; maybe TRBD2 (6 bases). There are 17 residues in the CDR3. Per germline, CDR1 MGHRA and CDR2 YSYEKL. Written as DNA, the CDR3 is TGCGCCGGCAGCCAAGACACCGGGACTGCCTACACAGATACGCAGTATTTT. It is translated as CAGSQDTGTAYTDTQYF.

This clonotype was recorded only once. This may arise from a read error, as a much more abundant clone is one base away. This chain links TRBV29-1 with TRBJ2-1; D gene uncertain. CDR1 SQVTM and CDR2 ANQGSEA come from the germline V gene. The CDR3 has 11 amino acids. The V gene lost 4 bases and the J gene lost 10 bases, with 11 bases spanning the gap. The CDR3 here is CSVARLGEQFF. CDR3 nucleotides: TGCAGCGTTGCTAGACTTGGCGAGCAGTTCTTC.

This clonotype has just a few counts. The CDR3 nucleotides are TGCGCCAGCAGCTTGCAAGGGACGCGGTTTGAGACCCAGTACTTC. This codes for CASSLQGTRFETQYF. This chain uses TRBV5-1 with TRBJ2-5, with D tentatively TRBD1 or TRBD2 (5 bases each). V shed 1 base and J shed 5 bases, with 15 bases lying between them. This CDR3 is built from 15 residues. Germline-derived CDR1 and CDR2 are SGHRS and YFSETQ.